The clone carrying this TCR beta chain was observed many times. Using its own MiXCR run on the 5' RACE reads, TCRdb lists one record per CDR3 protein. This sample yields about 64,000 distinct CDR3 sequences, of which about an eighth are seen a single time; about 4% belongs to the top ten. V was clipped by 4 bases and J by 2 bases, with 12 bases between them. This CDR3 comprises 15 residues. Germline V lookup: CDR1 LGHDT, CDR2 YNNKEL (reference sequence). The data were taken from a study of early T cells in non-severe SARS-CoV-2 infection. The V gene is TRBV3-1, the J gene TRBJ2-1; tentative D call: TRBD1 (6 bases). The receptor comes from an adult who was a healthcare worker with PCR-confirmed SARS-CoV-2 infection or an uninfected control (not recorded which). The sequenced sample was whole blood. The CDR3 here is CASSLYRAPYNEQFF. The CDR3 nucleotides read TGTGCCAGCAGCCTATACAGGGCCCCCTACAATGAGCAGTTCTTC.